This T cell receptor beta chain was identified during a study of blood T cell repertoires in COVID-19 (dated by TCRdb to 2019 to 2021). At the level of the whole study: Samples covering the acute and convalescent phases of COVID-19 were provided by collaborators in the United States, Italy and Spain. HLA class I and class II types, where available, came from metadata supplied by the sample provider rather than from assay-based typing. The dataset comprised deeply sampled blood TCRbeta repertoires from subjects exposed to, actively infected with, or recovered from COVID-19. A de-identified subject ID, COVID-19 status, age in years and sex were almost always included in the sample metadata. The samples were drawn from the first 160 participants of the ongoing ImmuneRACE study and from roughly 1,300 subjects provided by 6 global collaborators. A freely available public database, intended as a resource for researchers studying the immune response to SARS-CoV-2, is where the repertoires were released. The material from the prospective study consisted of cDNA or gDNA derived from T cells, B-cell-depleted T cells, or PBMCs.

This clone was seen a single time. Its antigen remains undetermined. Per-base qualities were not stored, and no clone one base away is much larger. The immunoSEQ Assay, a bias-controlled multiplex PCR, was used to amplify TCRbeta CDR3 regions from genomic DNA. Under the source paper's analysis protocol: Nucleated cell counts per sample were estimated from amplification of reference gene primers within the assay. Sequence reads were collapsed and filtered to measure the absolute abundance of every unique TCRbeta CDR3 rearrangement. For each sample, productive Simpson clonality was calculated as the square root of Simpson's diversity index across productive rearrangements. The clones in this table, taken by TCRdb from immuneACCESS, are in-frame only. Not every clone is retained; where verified, under half of the shortfall comes from an unresolved V gene, and the cause of the rest is unknown. V, J and clone size derive from that table, while D and trimming were established from the DNA sequence. Within this sample are roughly 290,000 clones, with around 85% of them counted one time only. The top ten clonotypes cover approximately 2.2% of the sample.

Another Seattle source contributed samples from volunteer blood donors who had recovered from COVID-19. Each collaborating institution followed its own protocols to collect whole blood in K2EDTA tubes. Collaborator samples were shipped for TCRbeta analysis as frozen whole blood, isolated PBMCs, or DNA extracted from either sample type. Measured from the cysteine to the phenylalanine, the CDR3 is 15 residues long. Solely the CDR3 DNA is kept, with 45 bases framed from the first base. From a lookup of the germline V gene (reference sequence), CDR1 and CDR2 are LNHDA and SQIVND. Relative to germline, V is 0 bases shorter and J is 3 bases shorter, with 9 bases between their ends. Overall study outcomes, separate from this receptor: Clinical and demographic metadata were provided uncurated, with the amount varying by source and participant.

The sample taken for sequencing was peripheral blood. Here the chain combines TRBV19 and TRBJ1-5; no D segment can be confidently identified. The receptor comes from a woman aged 25 to 39 who had recovered from COVID-19. The nucleotide sequence is given as TGTGCCAGTAGTATAGATGGCAGTCTCAATCAGCCCCAGCATTTT. It codes for CASSIDGSLNQPQHF.